This T cell receptor (beta chain) derives from a study of early stage breast cancer tumors. Study-level information: About 80% of the 16 invasive tumors were ER+, PR+ and HER2-.

Overall study findings and caveats: Functional markers like CD4, CD8 and FOXP3 were missed in bulk sequencing. Tumors had about 2.3-fold higher T cell density than normal breast.

Trimming at V came to 3 bases and at J to 9 bases, leaving 14 bases not matched to a gene. This CDR3 comprises 18 residues. CDR1 and CDR2 (germline): MDHEN, SYDVKM. Details on this clone: The antigen remains undetermined.

Each sample had two DNA replicates, approximately 0.49 ug blood or roughly 1.5 ug tissue. The assay was immunoSEQ multiplex PCR, and TCRdb's table has in-frame clones only and misses some. The sample yields about 53,000 clones, 75% to 95% seen once. The clonotype originates from a person aged 70 to 85 with breast cancer. The chain couples TRBV28 to TRBJ2-1, with 13 bases identical to TRBD2. The sample consisted of blood. The CDR3 nucleotides are TGTGCCAGCAGTTTCCTCTCCGGGACTAGCGGGATAGGGGGTGAGCAGTTCTTC. Its protein is CASSFLSGTSGIGGEQFF.